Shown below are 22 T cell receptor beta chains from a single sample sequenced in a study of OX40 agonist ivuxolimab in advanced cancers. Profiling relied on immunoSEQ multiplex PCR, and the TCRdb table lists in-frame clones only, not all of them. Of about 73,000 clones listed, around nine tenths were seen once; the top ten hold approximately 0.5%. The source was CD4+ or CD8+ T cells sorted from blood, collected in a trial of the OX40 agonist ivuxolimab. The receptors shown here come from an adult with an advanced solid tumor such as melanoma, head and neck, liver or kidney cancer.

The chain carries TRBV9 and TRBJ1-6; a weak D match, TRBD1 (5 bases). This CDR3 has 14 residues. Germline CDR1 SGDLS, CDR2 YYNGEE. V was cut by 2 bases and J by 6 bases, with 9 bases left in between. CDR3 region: CASSVGGPNSPLHF. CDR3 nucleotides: TGTGCCAGCAGCGTTGGGGGACCTAATTCACCCCTCCACTTT.

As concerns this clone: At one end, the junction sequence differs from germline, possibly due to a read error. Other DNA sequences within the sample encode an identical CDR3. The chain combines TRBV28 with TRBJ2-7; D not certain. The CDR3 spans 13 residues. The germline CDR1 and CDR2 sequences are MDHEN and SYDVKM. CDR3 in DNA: TGTGCCAGCAGTTTAGCCTCGCCCTACGAGCAGTATTTC. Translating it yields CASSLASPYEQYF.

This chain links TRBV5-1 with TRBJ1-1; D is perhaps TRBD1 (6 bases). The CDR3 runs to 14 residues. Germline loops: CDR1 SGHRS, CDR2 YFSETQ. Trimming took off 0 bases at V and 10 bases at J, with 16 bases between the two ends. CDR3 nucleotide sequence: TGCGCCAGCAGCTTGGAATTTTCAGGCAGGGGAGCTTTCTTT. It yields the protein CASSLEFSGRGAFF.

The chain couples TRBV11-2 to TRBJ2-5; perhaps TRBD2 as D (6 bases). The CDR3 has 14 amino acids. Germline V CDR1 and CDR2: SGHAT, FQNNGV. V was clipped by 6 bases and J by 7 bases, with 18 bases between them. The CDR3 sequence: CASRRPDLGGTQYF. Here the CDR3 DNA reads TGTGCCAGCAGAAGGCCGGACTTGGGGGGGACCCAGTACTTC.

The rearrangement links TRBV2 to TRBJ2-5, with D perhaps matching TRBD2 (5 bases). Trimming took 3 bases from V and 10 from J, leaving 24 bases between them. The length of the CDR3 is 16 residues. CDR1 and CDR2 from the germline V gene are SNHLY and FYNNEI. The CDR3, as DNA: TGTGCCAGCAGTGAGGCCAAAAGACTAAGCCCAAGAGACCAGTACTTC. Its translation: CASSEAKRLSPRDQYF. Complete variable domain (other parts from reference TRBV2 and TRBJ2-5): EPEVTQTPSHQVTQMGQEVILRCVPISNHLYFYWYRQILGQKVEFLVSFYNNEISEKSEIFDDQFSVERPDGSNFTLKIRSTKLEDSAMYFCASSEAKRLSPRDQYFGPGTRLLVL.

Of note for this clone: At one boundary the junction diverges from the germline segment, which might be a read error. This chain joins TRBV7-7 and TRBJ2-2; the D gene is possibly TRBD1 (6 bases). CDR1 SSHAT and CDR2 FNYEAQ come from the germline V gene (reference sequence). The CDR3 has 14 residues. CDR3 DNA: TGTGCTAGCAGAAAGACAGGGAACACCGGGGAGCTGTTTTTT. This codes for CASRKTGNTGELFF.

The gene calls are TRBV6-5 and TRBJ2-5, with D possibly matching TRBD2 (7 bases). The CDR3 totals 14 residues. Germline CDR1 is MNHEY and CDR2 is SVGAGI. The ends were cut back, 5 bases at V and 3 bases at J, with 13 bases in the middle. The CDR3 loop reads CASSRGGMEETQYF. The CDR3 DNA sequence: TGTGCCAGCAGTCGCGGGGGCATGGAAGAGACCCAGTACTTC.

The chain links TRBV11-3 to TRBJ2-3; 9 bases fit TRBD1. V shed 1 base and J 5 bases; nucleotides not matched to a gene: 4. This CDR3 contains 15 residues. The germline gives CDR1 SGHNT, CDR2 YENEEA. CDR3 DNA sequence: TGTGCCAGCAGCTTAGGGACAGGGGAGGGAGATACGCAGTATTTT. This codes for CASSLGTGEGDTQYF.

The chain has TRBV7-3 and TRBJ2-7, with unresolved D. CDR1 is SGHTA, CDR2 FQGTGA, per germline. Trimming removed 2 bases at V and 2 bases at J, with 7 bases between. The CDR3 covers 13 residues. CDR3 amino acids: CASSLGPPYEQYF. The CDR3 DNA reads TGTGCCAGCAGCTTAGGCCCACCCTACGAGCAGTACTTC.

DNA of the CDR3: TGTGCCAGCAGCCCTCCTGGGGGGGATGTTTCTGAAGCTTTCTTT. Amino acids: CASSPPGGDVSEAFF. This chain joins TRBV9 and TRBJ1-1; possible D gene TRBD1, 5 bases. CDR1 and CDR2 from the germline V gene are SGDLS and YYNGEE. V was trimmed by 4 bases and J by 6 bases, leaving 19 bases between them. This CDR3 is 15 amino acids long.

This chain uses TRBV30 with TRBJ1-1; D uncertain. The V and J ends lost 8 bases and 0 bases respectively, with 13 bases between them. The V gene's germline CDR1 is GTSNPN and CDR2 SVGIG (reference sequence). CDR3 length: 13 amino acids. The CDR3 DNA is TGTGCCGGGTCGTCGGAATTGAACACTGAAGCTTTCTTT. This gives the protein CAGSSELNTEAFF.

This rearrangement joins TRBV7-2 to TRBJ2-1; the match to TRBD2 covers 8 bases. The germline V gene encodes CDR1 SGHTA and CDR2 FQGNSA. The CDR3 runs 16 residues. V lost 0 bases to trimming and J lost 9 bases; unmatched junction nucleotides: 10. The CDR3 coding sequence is TGTGCCAGCAGCTTAGCTGCGGGACTAGGGAGGCCTGAGCAGTTCTTC. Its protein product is CASSLAAGLGRPEQFF.

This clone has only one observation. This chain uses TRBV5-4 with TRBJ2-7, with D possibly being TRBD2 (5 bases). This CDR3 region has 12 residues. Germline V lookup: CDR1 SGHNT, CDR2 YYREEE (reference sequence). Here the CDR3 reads CASSSSARAPSV. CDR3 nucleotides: TGTGCCAGCAGCAGTTCGGCGCGGGCGCCCTCAGTC.

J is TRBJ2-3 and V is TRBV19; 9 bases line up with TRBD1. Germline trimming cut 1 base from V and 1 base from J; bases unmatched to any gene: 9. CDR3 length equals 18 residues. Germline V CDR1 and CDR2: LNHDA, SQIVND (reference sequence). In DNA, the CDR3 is TGTGCCAGTAGTATAGCCCTGAACAGGGGGCTGGGCACAGATACGCAGTATTTT. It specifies CASSIALNRGLGTDTQYF.

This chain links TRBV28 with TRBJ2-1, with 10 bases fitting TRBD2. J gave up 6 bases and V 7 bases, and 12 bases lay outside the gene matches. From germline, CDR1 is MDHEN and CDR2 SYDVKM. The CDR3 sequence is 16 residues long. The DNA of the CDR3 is TGTGCCAGCATTCTCTCAGCGGGAGGGCTAGGCAATGAGCAGTTCTTC. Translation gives CASILSAGGLGNEQFF.

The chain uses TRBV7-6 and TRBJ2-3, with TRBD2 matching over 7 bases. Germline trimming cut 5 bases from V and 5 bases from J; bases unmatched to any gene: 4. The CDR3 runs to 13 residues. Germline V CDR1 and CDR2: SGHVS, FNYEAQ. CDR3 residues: CASSPAGIDTQYF. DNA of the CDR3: TGTGCCAGCAGCCCAGCGGGGATAGATACGCAGTATTTT.

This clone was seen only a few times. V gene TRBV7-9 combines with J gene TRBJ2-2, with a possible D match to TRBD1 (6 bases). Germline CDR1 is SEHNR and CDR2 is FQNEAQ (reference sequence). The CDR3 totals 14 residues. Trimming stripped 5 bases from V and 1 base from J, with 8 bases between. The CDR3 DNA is TGTGCCAGCAGCAAACAGGGGAACACCGGGGAGCTGTTTTTT. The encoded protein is CASSKQGNTGELFF.

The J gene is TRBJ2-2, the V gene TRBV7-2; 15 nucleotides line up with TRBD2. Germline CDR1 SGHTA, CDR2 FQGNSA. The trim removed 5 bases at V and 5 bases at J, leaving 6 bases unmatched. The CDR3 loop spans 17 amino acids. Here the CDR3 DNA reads TGTGCCAGCAGCCATCGGACTAGCGGGAGGGAAACCGGGGAGCTGTTTTTT. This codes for CASSHRTSGRETGELFF.

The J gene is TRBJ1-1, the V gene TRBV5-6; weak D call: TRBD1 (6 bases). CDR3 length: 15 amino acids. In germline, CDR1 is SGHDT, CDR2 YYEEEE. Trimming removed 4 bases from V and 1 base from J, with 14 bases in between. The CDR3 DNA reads TGTGCCAGCAGCATATTTGGACAGACGAACACTGAAGCTTTCTTT. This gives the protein CASSIFGQTNTEAFF.

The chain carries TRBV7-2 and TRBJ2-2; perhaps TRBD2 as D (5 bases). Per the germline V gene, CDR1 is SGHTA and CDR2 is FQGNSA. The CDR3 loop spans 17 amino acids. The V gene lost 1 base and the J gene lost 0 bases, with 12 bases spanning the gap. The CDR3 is CASSLVSRGANTGELFF. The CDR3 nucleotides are TGTGCCAGCAGCTTAGTTTCCCGGGGTGCGAACACCGGGGAGCTGTTTTTT.

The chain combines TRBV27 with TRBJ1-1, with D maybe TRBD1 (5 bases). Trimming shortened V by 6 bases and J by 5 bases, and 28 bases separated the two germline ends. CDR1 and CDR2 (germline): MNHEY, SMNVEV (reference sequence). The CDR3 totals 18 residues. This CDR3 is CASRERRDRGLRQTEAFF. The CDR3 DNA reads TGTGCCAGCAGAGAACGAAGGGACCGCGGATTACGACAGACTGAAGCTTTCTTT.

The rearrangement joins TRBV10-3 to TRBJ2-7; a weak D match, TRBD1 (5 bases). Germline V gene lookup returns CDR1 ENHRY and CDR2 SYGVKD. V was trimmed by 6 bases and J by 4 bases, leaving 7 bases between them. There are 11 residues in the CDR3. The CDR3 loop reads CAISDRYEQYF. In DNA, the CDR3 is TGTGCCATCAGCGACAGATACGAGCAGTACTTC.